This paragraph reports one TCR beta chain. The antigen is undetermined. The source of the sample is a study of Graves' ophthalmopathy and Graves' hyperthyroidism. The germline V and J ends were trimmed by 5 bases and 4 bases, with 18 bases remaining between them. Looked up from germline, CDR1 is SGHTA and CDR2 is FQGNSA. This CDR3 has 15 amino acids. Notes on the study in general: In predicting ophthalmopathy progression, the model reached around 66% sensitivity and roughly 75% specificity.

TCR beta CDR3 regions were amplified from RNA transcripts. Following a first-round RT-PCR that used HTBI primers, a second-round multiplex PCR was carried out. TCRdb re-analysed the multiplex PCR reads in MiXCR, keeping a single row per CDR3 protein. The sample shows about 640,000 distinct CDR3 sequences, about 40% of them seen only once. Sequencing was done on a sample of peripheral blood. This chain connects TRBV7-2 to TRBJ2-7; TRBD1 is a possible D gene (5 bases). The clonotype was recovered from an adult man with Graves' ophthalmopathy. The CDR3 here is CASSPMGQGFYEQYF. The CDR3 DNA sequence: TGTGCCAGCAGCCCCATGGGGCAGGGTTTTTACGAGCAGTACTTC.